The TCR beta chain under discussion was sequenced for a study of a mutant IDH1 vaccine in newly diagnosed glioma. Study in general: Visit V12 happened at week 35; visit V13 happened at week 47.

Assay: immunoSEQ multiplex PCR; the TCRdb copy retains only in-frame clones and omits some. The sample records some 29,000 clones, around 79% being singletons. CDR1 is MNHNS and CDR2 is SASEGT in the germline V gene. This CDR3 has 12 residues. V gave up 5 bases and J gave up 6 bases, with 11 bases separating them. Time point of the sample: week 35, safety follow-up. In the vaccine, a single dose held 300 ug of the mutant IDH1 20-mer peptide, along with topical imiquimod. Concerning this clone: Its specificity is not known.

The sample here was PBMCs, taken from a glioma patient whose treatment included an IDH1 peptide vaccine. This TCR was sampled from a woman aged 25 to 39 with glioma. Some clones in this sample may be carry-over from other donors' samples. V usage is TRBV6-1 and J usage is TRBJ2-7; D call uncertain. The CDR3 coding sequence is TGTGCCAGCAGTACGGTAGGGTTCGAGCAGTACTTC. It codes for CASSTVGFEQYF.